This T cell receptor beta chain was captured in a study of T cell responses to AZD1222 COVID-19 vaccine (dated by TCRdb to the early 2020s). With respect to the entire study: A total of 230 to 250 trial participants underwent TCR sequencing, of whom 200 to 220 received two doses of AZD1222 and roughly 25 received two doses of the MenACWY control vaccine. Trial participants were enrolled by age into 18-55, 56-69 and 70-plus year subgroups, with around 140, 26 and 57 TCR-sequenced participants respectively.

Comments on this clone: The target of this receptor is not known. Per-base qualities were not stored, and no clone one base away is much larger.

The CDR3 regions of human TCRbeta chains were subjected to immunosequencing. The paper's data handling went like this. Repertoire TCRs were checked for matches against a reference library of SARS-CoV-2-specific TCRs that had been generated using the MIRA antigen-specificity platform. Breadth was defined as the fraction of unique TCRs that were SARS-CoV-2-associated. Depth was defined as the fraction of total T cells that were SARS-CoV-2-associated. Using the MIRA data, each spike-specific TCR was mapped to the spike region that the TCR reacts to and placed in a CD4 or CD8 class. Log10-transformed breadth and depth values were compared by one-way ANOVA with Sidak's multiple comparisons tests. TCRdb holds this immuneACCESS table with in-frame rearrangements only. Some clones are missing; in checked studies, unresolved V genes explain under half, and the rest has no known cause. V and J calls plus clone size are reproduced from that table; the DNA served to infer D and trimming. The sample data list 180,000 or so clones, and 93% of these were observed just once. The top ten constitute approximately 1% of the sample.

The investigation overall reported the following: The whole spike protein was spanned by vaccine-associated CD4 TCRs, and dominant responses were seen in regions 160-218 and 743-854. After two AZD1222 doses, spike-specific TCR breadth and depth were significantly higher than at day 0 and than in MenACWY recipients. Reportedly, almost half of the unique spike-specific TCRs recognized epitopes lying outside the regions that are mutated in the B.1.351 and B.1.1.7 variants. Only 5 to 7 AZD1222 recipients were SARS-CoV-2 seropositive at baseline, limiting conclusions about previously exposed vaccinees. Because no day 14 peak-response samples were available, repertoires were characterized only after the peak T cell response. Most participants were white British and females outnumbered males, and the authors suggested that clonal diversity may have been underestimated. The 56-69-year group was small, and its depth increase did not reach significance, likely because of low power.

What this sample's time point label stands for: about 28 days (+/-7) after the second vaccine dose. AZD1222 recipients given second doses at about 4 weeks or at about 12 weeks were pooled, since spike-specific TCR depth and breadth were not found to differ between the two schedules. The vaccinee samples were drawn from two UK trials, COV001 and COV002, one of which was a single-blind randomized controlled phase 2/3 trial testing AZD1222 (ChAdOx1 nCoV-19) in healthy adults. For TCRbeta chain sequencing, PBMC samples from trial participants were taken at day 0 and at day 28 after the second dose. The CDR3 goes from the cysteine to the phenylalanine over 15 residues. The entry retains the CDR3 DNA only, 45 bases that are in frame from base 1. CDR1 KGHSH and CDR2 LQKENI were looked up in the germline V gene. V was cut back by 6 bases and J by 4 bases, leaving a gap of 18 bases between them.

The material was peripheral blood, obtained 28 days after the second AZD1222 dose. This receptor was obtained from an adult who received the AZD1222 COVID-19 vaccine. The chain joins TRBV18 to TRBJ2-5; tentative D gene TRBD2, with 5 bases matching. The CDR3 region: CASSPRGEGGETQYF. The sequenced DNA is TGTGCCAGCTCCCCCCGCGGCGAGGGCGGAGAGACCCAGTACTTC.